This T cell receptor (beta chain) was obtained from a study of blood T cell repertoires in COVID-19. At the level of the study: PBMCs, B-cell-depleted T cells, or T cells were the source of the cDNA or gDNA that made up the material.

CDR3 length: 16 residues. Looked up from germline, CDR1 is SGHDN and CDR2 is FVKESK. Losses at the gene ends were 4 bases for V and 5 bases for J; bases not matched to a gene: 10. Original handling: Estimated nucleated cell counts came from reference gene primer amplification. Here immunoSEQ multiplex PCR was the method, and the copy in TCRdb shows in-frame clones only, minus some. V, J and clone size are those of that table, while D and trimming were read from the DNA. Here the sample spans roughly 150,000 clones, about 80% being singletons. Sample: peripheral blood. The chain uses TRBV14 and TRBJ1-2, with 10 bases matching TRBD1. The sequence came from a man aged 60 to 75 with acute or convalescent COVID-19. The CDR3: CASSLTGGLGVYGYTF. The CDR3 DNA reads TGTGCCAGCAGCCTGACAGGGGGCTTAGGAGTATATGGCTACACCTTC.